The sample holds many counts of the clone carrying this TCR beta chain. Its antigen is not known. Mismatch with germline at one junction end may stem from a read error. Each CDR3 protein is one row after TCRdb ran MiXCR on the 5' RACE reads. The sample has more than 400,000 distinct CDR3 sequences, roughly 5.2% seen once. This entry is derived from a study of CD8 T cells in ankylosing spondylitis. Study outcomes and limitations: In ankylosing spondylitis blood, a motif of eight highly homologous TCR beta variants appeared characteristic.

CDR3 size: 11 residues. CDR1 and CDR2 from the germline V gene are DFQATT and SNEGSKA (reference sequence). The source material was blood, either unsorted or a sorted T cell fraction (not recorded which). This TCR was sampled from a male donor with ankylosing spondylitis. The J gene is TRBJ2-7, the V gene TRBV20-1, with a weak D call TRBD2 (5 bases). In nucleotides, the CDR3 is TGCAGTACTAGGATGCACCGAGAGCAGTACTTC. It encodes CSTRMHREQYF.